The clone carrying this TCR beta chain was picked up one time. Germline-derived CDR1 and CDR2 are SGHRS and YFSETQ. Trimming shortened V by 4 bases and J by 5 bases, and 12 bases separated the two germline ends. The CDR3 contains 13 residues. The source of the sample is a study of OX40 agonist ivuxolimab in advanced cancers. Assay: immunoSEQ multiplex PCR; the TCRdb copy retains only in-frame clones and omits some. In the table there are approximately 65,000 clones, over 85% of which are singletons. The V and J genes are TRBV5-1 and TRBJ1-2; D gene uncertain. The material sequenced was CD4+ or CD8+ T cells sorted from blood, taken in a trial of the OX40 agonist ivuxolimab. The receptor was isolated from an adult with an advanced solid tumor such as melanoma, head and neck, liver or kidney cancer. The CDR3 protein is CASSQGSGYGYTF. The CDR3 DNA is TGCGCCAGCAGCCAAGGATCGGGTTATGGCTACACCTTC.